The sequence of this T cell receptor (beta chain) was determined in a study of shared T cell receptors in the human thymus. This clone was seen more than once but under ten times. Data came from immunoSEQ multiplex PCR; TCRdb stores just in-frame clones and leaves some out. The top ten hold more than 0.01% of the sample, which has roughly 560,000 clones, roughly 74% seen once. CDR1 and CDR2 (germline): SGHVS, FNYEAQ. V was cut by 1 base and J by 2 bases, with 12 bases left in between. This CDR3 region has 15 residues. The same data also went into a second study, on human thymus T cells. From that report: The source of the thymus tissue was resections taken during corrective heart surgery. Unrelated people showed highly overlapping thymic repertoires, related research reported.

The receptor was derived from a boy less than two years old with a congenital heart defect. Sequences were obtained from thymocytes. The V and J genes are TRBV7-6 and TRBJ2-7, with no clear D. Here the CDR3 DNA reads TGTGCCAGCAGCTTAGGAGGCGCCCAACCCTACGAGCAGTACTTC. This codes for CASSLGGAQPYEQYF.